The 30 T cell receptor beta chains below were found in one sample sequenced in a study of T cell changes during pregnancy in multiple sclerosis (dated by TCRdb to between 2018 and 2021). The library was produced with the immunoSEQ multiplex PCR assay. TCRdb took over this immuneACCESS table, retaining in-frame rearrangements with V and J assigned. Such tables are incomplete; in checked studies, under half of the missing clones stem from an unresolved V gene, and the remainder is unexplained. The sample contains tens of thousands of clones, roughly 91% of them found a single time. The ten most abundant clones make up under 2.5% of the sample. The source material was peripheral blood, sampled in the third trimester of pregnancy. These receptors were collected from a female donor in good health, enrolled as a control in a pregnancy study.

This sequence joins TRBV6-6 and TRBJ2-3; weak D call: TRBD2 (7 bases). Germline CDR1 is MNHNY and CDR2 is SVGAGI (reference sequence). The ends were cut back, 8 bases at V and 4 bases at J, with 22 bases in the middle. The CDR3 covers 16 residues. CDR3 sequence: CASLSLGGRGSDTQYF. CDR3 DNA sequence: TGTGCCAGCCTCTCCCTCGGGGGGCGCGGCTCAGATACGCAGTATTTT.

J is TRBJ2-7 and V is TRBV7-8; 7 nucleotides align to TRBD1. Looked up from germline, CDR1 is SGHVS and CDR2 is FQNEAQ. J gave up 4 bases and V 2 bases, and 5 bases lay outside the gene matches. The CDR3 length is 14 residues. Written as DNA, the CDR3 is TGTGCCAGCAGCTTACTAGACAGGGCTTACGAGCAGTACTTC. Translated: CASSLLDRAYEQYF.

V and J are TRBV9 and TRBJ2-7; 12 bases fit TRBD2. V dropped 0 bases and J dropped 3; count of bases not matched to a gene: 13. The CDR3 loop spans 19 amino acids. The germline V gene encodes CDR1 SGDLS and CDR2 YYNGEE. CDR3 sequence (DNA): TGTGCCAGCAGCGTAGATGAGCTAGCGGGAGGGGAACCCCTCTACGAGCAGTACTTC. It codes for CASSVDELAGGEPLYEQYF.

The chain links TRBV11-2 to TRBJ1-2; weak D call: TRBD1 (5 bases). V was pared by 5 bases and J by 2 bases, with 12 bases between. The CDR3 has 14 residues. Germline CDR1 SGHAT, CDR2 FQNNGV. The CDR3 loop is CASSQGAGNYGYTF. The CDR3 DNA reads TGTGCCAGCAGCCAAGGAGCAGGGAACTATGGCTACACCTTC.

This chain links TRBV28 with TRBJ1-2; D not resolved. V gave up 3 bases and J gave up 6 bases, with 11 bases separating them. CDR3 size: 13 residues. The germline gives CDR1 MDHEN, CDR2 SYDVKM. The CDR3 nucleotides read TGTGCCAGCAGTTTGGAGAGCGTAGATGGCTACACCTTC. It encodes CASSLESVDGYTF.

This clone was picked up one time. The CDR3 DNA sequence: TGTGCCAGCGGTCAGCGGGAGGGCCCCAATGAGCAGTTCTTC. This translates into CASGQREGPNEQFF. The rearrangement joins TRBV6-1 to TRBJ2-1; 10 bases fit TRBD2. V gave up 8 bases and J gave up 6 bases; unmatched junction bases: 7. Germline CDR1 is MNHNS and CDR2 is SASEGT. The CDR3 runs to 14 residues.

The chain combines TRBV7-9 with TRBJ1-2, with D perhaps matching TRBD1 (5 bases). The CDR3 is 14 residues long. V was shortened by 4 bases and J by 2 bases, with 11 bases between the two germline ends. Germline V CDR1 and CDR2: SEHNR, FQNEAQ (reference sequence). CDR3 region: CASSSDDRNYGYTF. The CDR3 region has the DNA TGTGCCAGCAGCTCGGACGACAGAAACTATGGCTACACCTTC.

The gene calls are TRBV6-1 and TRBJ2-7, with a tentative D call TRBD2 (6 bases). Germline V CDR1 and CDR2: MNHNS, SASEGT. Trimming left V 8 bases short and J 7 bases short, with 21 bases between. The CDR3 loop spans 14 amino acids. DNA for the CDR3: TGTGCCAGCGGACTGAGCCAACTCGGGGGTGAGCAGTACTTC. Amino acid sequence: CASGLSQLGGEQYF.

This chain joins TRBV29-1 and TRBJ1-2; D might be TRBD1 (5 bases). Germline lookup yields CDR1 SQVTM and CDR2 ANQGSEA. The CDR3 extends over 13 amino acids. The V and J ends lost 7 bases and 4 bases respectively, with 16 bases between them. CDR3 in amino acids: CSAHIRGIYGYTF. The CDR3, as DNA: TGCAGCGCTCACATTCGGGGGATCTATGGCTACACCTTC.

The chain combines TRBV6-5 with TRBJ1-6, with TRBD1 matching 8 bases. The CDR3 is made up of 14 amino acids. V gave up 6 bases and J gave up 5 bases; unmatched junction bases: 3. Germline loops: CDR1 MNHEY, CDR2 SVGAGI. DNA of the CDR3: TGTGCCAGCAGGCAGACAGGGGATAATTCACCCCTCCACTTT. Its protein is CASRQTGDNSPLHF.

The CDR3 coding sequence is TGTGCCAGCAGTCTAGACGGACAGGGGGAAGGCTACACCTTC. Translation: CASSLDGQGEGYTF. The chain has TRBV27 and TRBJ1-2, with 10 positions matching TRBD1. The CDR3 is made up of 14 amino acids. V was pared by 5 bases and J by 8 bases, with 8 bases of the junction left unmatched. Germline values: CDR1 MNHEY, CDR2 SMNVEV (reference sequence).

The V and J genes are TRBV1 and TRBJ2-3; the table gives TRBD1 as D, unverified against the DNA. TRBV1 is marked as a pseudogene. The CDR3 is made up of 11 amino acids. DNA of the CDR3: TGCACCACTGGCCACACAGATACGCAGTATTTT. Amino acids: CTTGHTDTQYF.

CDR3 amino acids: CASRRTGNYGYTF. CDR3 nucleotide sequence: TGTGCCAGCAGACGGACGGGGAACTATGGCTACACCTTC. The rearrangement joins TRBV6-1 to TRBJ1-2; no clear D gene. The length of the CDR3 is 13 residues. With 6 bases removed from V and 2 bases from J, the gap between germline ends came to 10 bases. Germline CDR1 is MNHNS and CDR2 is SASEGT.

The chain links TRBV6-1 to TRBJ2-1, with a possible D match to TRBD2 (5 bases). Trimming took 5 bases from V and 2 from J, leaving 10 bases between them. The CDR3 is made up of 14 amino acids. Germline CDR1 MNHNS, CDR2 SASEGT. CDR3 sequence reads: CASSWETTYNEQFF. The CDR3 DNA sequence: TGTGCCAGCAGTTGGGAGACTACCTACAATGAGCAGTTCTTC.

This chain's CDR3 is CASSLTAWGAATEAFF. For the CDR3, the DNA is TGTGCCAGTAGTCTGACGGCTTGGGGAGCTGCGACTGAAGCTTTCTTT. The rearrangement links TRBV19 to TRBJ1-1; D not resolved. This CDR3 comprises 16 residues. Per the germline V gene, CDR1 is LNHDA and CDR2 is SQIVND (reference sequence). V was cut by 5 bases and J by 5 bases, with 21 bases left in between.

J is TRBJ2-2 and V is TRBV10-3, with TRBD2 identical over 9 bases. The ends lost 10 bases at V and 1 base at J; junction bases unmatched: 4. The CDR3 extends over 14 amino acids. Germline-derived CDR1 and CDR2 are ENHRY and SYGVKD. DNA for the CDR3: TGTGCCACCCGGACTAGCGTGAACACCGGGGAGCTGTTTTTT. Amino acid sequence: CATRTSVNTGELFF.

The chain uses TRBV19 and TRBJ2-3, with 10 positions matching TRBD2. The CDR3 loop spans 16 amino acids. Germline CDR1 reads LNHDA; CDR2 reads SQIVND (reference sequence). After removal of 4 bases from V and 4 bases from J, the junction contained 8 bases not matched to a gene. CDR3 loop: CASSTHERGGADTQYF. The CDR3 DNA sequence: TGTGCCAGTAGTACCCATGAGCGGGGGGGCGCAGATACGCAGTATTTT.

The chain joins TRBV28 to TRBJ1-5; maybe TRBD1 (5 bases). The germline V gene has CDR1 MDHEN and CDR2 SYDVKM. The CDR3 spans 14 residues. Trimming pared 4 bases from V and 1 base from J, leaving 8 bases between. The DNA for the CDR3 is TGTGCCAGCAGTTGGAGGGGCAGCAATCAGCCCCAGCATTTT. Protein: CASSWRGSNQPQHF.

V gene TRBV19 combines with J gene TRBJ1-4; 7 bases agree with TRBD1. CDR1 and CDR2 from the germline V gene are LNHDA and SQIVND (reference sequence). The V and J ends lost 3 bases and 4 bases, in that order; junction bases with no gene match: 2. The CDR3 contains 14 residues. CDR3 sequence (DNA): TGTGCCAGTAGTATGGGACAGCTTAATGAAAAACTGTTTTTT. Its protein is CASSMGQLNEKLFF.

This rearrangement joins TRBV11-2 to TRBJ2-1; possibly TRBD2 for D (5 bases). Germline CDR1 and CDR2: SGHAT and FQNNGV. CDR3 length equals 13 residues. The CDR3 loop is CAARASSGNEQFF. CDR3 sequence (DNA): TGTGCTGCCCGAGCTAGCAGTGGCAATGAGCAGTTCTTC.

The genes are TRBV29-1 and TRBJ2-1; possibly TRBD2 for D (6 bases). CDR3 size: 14 residues. V lost 3 bases and J 0 bases, leaving 9 bases between the germline ends. Germline lookup yields CDR1 SQVTM and CDR2 ANQGSEA. The CDR3 DNA reads as TGCAGCGTTGATCACGGGAGCTCCTACAATGAGCAGTTCTTC. It codes for CSVDHGSSYNEQFF.

The V and J genes are TRBV6-1 and TRBJ1-1, with a weak D call TRBD1 (5 bases). CDR1 MNHNS and CDR2 SASEGT come from the germline V gene. The ends were cut back, 2 bases at V and 11 bases at J, with 15 bases in the middle. The CDR3 length is 13 residues. The CDR3 spells CASSELPGGWAFF. CDR3 DNA: TGTGCCAGCAGTGAACTACCCGGGGGATGGGCTTTCTTT.

The chain recombines TRBV6-5 with TRBJ1-2, with 10 bases identical to TRBD1. Trimming took 6 bases from V and 7 from J; bases not matched to a gene: 8. Germline-derived CDR1 and CDR2 are MNHEY and SVGAGI. This CDR3 contains 14 residues. The CDR3 DNA follows: TGTGCCAGCAGCACGACAGGGGGCGCGGGTGGCTACACCTTC. Its protein product is CASSTTGGAGGYTF.

The V and J genes are TRBV19 and TRBJ1-3; possibly TRBD1 for D (5 bases). V lost 9 bases to trimming and J lost 0 bases, with 12 bases between them. The germline CDR1 and CDR2 sequences are LNHDA and SQIVND (reference sequence). The length of the CDR3 is 14 residues. CDR3 DNA sequence: TGTGCCAGCGGGGGGGGGAGCTCTGGAAACACCATATATTTT. Its protein product is CASGGGSSGNTIYF. Based on the CDR3 plus reference TRBV19 and TRBJ1-3, the full variable domain is DGGITQSPKYLFRKEGQNVTLSCEQNLNHDAMYWYRQDPGQGLRLIYYSQIVNDFQKGDIAEGYSVSREKKESFPLTVTSAQKNPTAFYLCASGGGSSGNTIYFGEGSWLTVV.

The chain couples TRBV9 to TRBJ2-1; 8 positions agree with TRBD2. Germline V CDR1 and CDR2: SGDLS, YYNGEE. CDR3 length: 16 residues. Germline trimming cut 0 bases from V and 10 bases from J; bases unmatched to any gene: 12. CDR3 residues: CASSVVSGSILREQFF. In DNA, the CDR3 is TGTGCCAGCAGCGTAGTCAGCGGGAGCATTCTAAGGGAGCAGTTCTTC.

The chain recombines TRBV27 with TRBJ2-5; TRBD2 aligns across 15 bases. In germline, CDR1 is MNHEY, CDR2 SMNVEV (reference sequence). The CDR3 spans 18 residues. The J segment lost 5 bases and the V segment lost 5 bases, leaving 12 bases of the junction unmatched. Written as DNA, the CDR3 is TGTGCCAGCAGTCCTGCGGCGTGGACTAGCGGGGGGGCGGAGACCCAGTACTTC. Translated: CASSPAAWTSGGAETQYF.

The table lists this clone with a count of one. This rearrangement joins TRBV19 to TRBJ1-1; TRBD1 might be the D (6 bases). Trimming pared 1 base from V and 6 bases from J, leaving 12 bases between. The CDR3 length is 14 residues. Germline V gives CDR1 LNHDA, CDR2 SQIVND (reference sequence). In nucleotides, the CDR3 is TGTGCCAGTAGTATAGGGCAGGGGATCGCTGAAGCTTTCTTT. This sequence encodes CASSIGQGIAEAFF.

The chain recombines TRBV12-5 with TRBJ2-7; the match to TRBD1 covers 8 bases. The germline CDR1 and CDR2 sequences are LGHNT and FRNRAP. With V trimmed by 5 bases and J by 3 bases, 6 bases remained unmatched. The CDR3 sequence is 14 residues long. CDR3 in DNA: TGTGCTAGTGGTCCCGGGACAGGACACTACGAGCAGTACTTC. Translated, it gives CASGPGTGHYEQYF. Full variable domain (missing parts from reference TRBV12-5 and TRBJ2-7): DARVTQTPRHKVTEMGQEVTMRCQPILGHNTVFWYRQTMMQGLELLAYFRNRAPLDDSGMPKDRFSAEMPDATLATLKIQPSEPRDSAVYFCASGPGTGHYEQYFGPGTRLTVT.

This clone has a single count. The chain has TRBV10-3 and TRBJ2-1; 7 nucleotides agree with TRBD2. The J segment lost 9 bases and the V segment lost 6 bases, leaving 2 bases of the junction unmatched. The CDR3 length is 11 residues. Germline loops: CDR1 ENHRY, CDR2 SYGVKD. The CDR3 bases are TGTGCCATCAGGACGGGGGGTGAGCAGTTCTTC. Encoded protein: CAIRTGGEQFF.

The gene calls are TRBV6-1 and TRBJ2-7; 10 nucleotides align to TRBD2. Germline V CDR1 and CDR2: MNHNS, SASEGT. J was trimmed by 5 bases and V by 1 base; bases with no gene match: 5. The length of the CDR3 is 15 residues. The DNA of the CDR3 is TGTGCCAGCAGTGAAGGCTCTAGCGGGAGAAACGAGCAGTACTTC. This sequence encodes CASSEGSSGRNEQYF.